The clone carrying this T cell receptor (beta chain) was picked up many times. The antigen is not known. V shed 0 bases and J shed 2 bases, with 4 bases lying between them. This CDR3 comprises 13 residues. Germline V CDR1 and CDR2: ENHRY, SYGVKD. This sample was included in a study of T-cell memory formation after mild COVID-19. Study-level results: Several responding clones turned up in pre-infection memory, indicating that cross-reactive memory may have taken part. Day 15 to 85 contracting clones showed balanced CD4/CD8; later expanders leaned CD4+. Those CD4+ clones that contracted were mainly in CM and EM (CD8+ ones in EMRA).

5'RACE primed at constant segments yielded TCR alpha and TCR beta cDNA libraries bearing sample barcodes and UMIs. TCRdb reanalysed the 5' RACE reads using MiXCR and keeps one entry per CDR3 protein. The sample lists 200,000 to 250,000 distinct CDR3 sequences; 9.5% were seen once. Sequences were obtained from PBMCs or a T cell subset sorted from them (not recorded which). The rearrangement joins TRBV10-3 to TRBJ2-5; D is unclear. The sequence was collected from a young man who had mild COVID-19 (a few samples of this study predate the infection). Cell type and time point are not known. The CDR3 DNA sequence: TGTGCCATCAGTGAGTCACAGCAAGAGACCCAGTACTTC. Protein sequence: CAISESQQETQYF.